Listed below are T cell receptor beta chains from one sample, sequenced in a study of CD8+CD57+ T cells in acquired aplastic anemia. TCRdb re-called the reads with MiXCR, one entry per CDR3 protein. The sample records about 260,000 distinct CDR3 sequences, roughly 82% being singletons. The specimen sequenced was sorted CD4+, CD8+, or CD8+CD57+ T cells (not recorded which) from PBMCs. The receptors were gathered from a human donor with aplastic anemia. Both conserved end residues are part of each CDR3. A D gene is named only where the DNA matches it firmly. Clone size, where shown, is once, few, many, or a class for clones that have expanded.

-	TRBD1	TRBV9	TRBJ2-5	TGTGCCAGCAGCCGACAGGGGATCACTGAAGCTTACTACTTC	CASSRQGITEAYYF
-	-	TRBV7-8	TRBJ2-1	TGTGCCAGCAGCTTTCATAGAGACGGGGCAGCCCTTGAGCAGTTCTTC	CASSFHRDGAALEQFF
-	TRBD1	TRBV29-1	TRBJ1-2	TGCAGCGTTTGGACAGGGGGGAACTATGGCTACACCTTC	CSVWTGGNYGYTF
-	TRBD2	TRBV20-1	TRBJ2-1	TGCAGTGCCAAACTAGCGAATGAGCAGTTCTTC	CSAKLANEQFF
-	-	TRBV7-2	TRBJ2-3	TGTGCCAGCAGCTCAGCCGGAAACAGGGTGAACAGCACTTTT	CASSSAGNRVNSTF
-	-	TRBV7-9	TRBJ2-5	TGTGCCAGCAGCTTAGTCTCAACTAATGACAAAGTGATCCAGTACTTC	CASSLVSTNDKVIQYF
-	TRBD1	TRBV2	TRBJ1-2	TGTGCCAGCAGCGATGGACAGGCGTACTATGGCCACTCCTTC	CASSDGQAYYGHSF
once	-	TRBV24-1	TRBJ2-1	TGTGCCACCAGTGACGAAAAAGCAGGAAGTGTGTCCTTC	CATSDEKAGSVSF
-	-	TRBV7-9	TRBJ1-6	TGTGCCAGCAGCTTAAGCGGTCAGATGAACACTGAAGCTCTCCACTTT	CASSLSGQMNTEALHF
-	-	TRBV7-2	TRBJ2-3	TGTGCCAGCAGCTTAGCGGGTGGTGGCGATGCGCACTATTTC	CASSLAGGGDAHYF
once	-	TRBV20-1	TRBJ2-7	TGCAGTGCTAGTAAGGCCCTTAGCAATCAGCAGTACTTC	CSASKALSNQQYF
-	-	TRBV7-9	TRBJ2-3	TGTGCCAGCAGCTTAGCTGGTGGTCCGGATTTTCAGTATTTT	CASSLAGGPDFQYF
-	TRBD1	TRBV20-1	TRBJ1-2	TGCAGTGCTAGAGATCAGGGGGCGTTTACCTTC	CSARDQGAFTF
-	-	TRBV7-3	TRBJ2-1	TGTGCCAGCAGCTCCTACTTAGGTGAGCAGTTCTTC	CASSSYLGEQFF
-	TRBD2	TRBV7-9	TRBJ2-7	TGTGCCAGCAGCTTTCAAAGAAGCGGGGCCTGCGATGAGTACTTC	CASSFQRSGACDEYF
-	-	TRBV2	TRBJ2-3	TGTGCCAGCAGCTTGTCGTATGGCAATCAGCCCCAGTATTTT	CASSLSYGNQPQYF
-	-	TRBV7-6	TRBJ2-5	TGTGCCAGCAGCTTAGCCCACGGGACAAAAGATCGGAAGTTC	CASSLAHGTKDRKF
few	-	TRBV25-1	TRBJ1-2	TGTGCCAGCAGTGAATATCTCCACTATGGCTACACCTTC	CASSEYLHYGYTF
-	TRBD1	TRBV20-1	TRBJ1-2	TGCAGTGCTAGGACAGGGAATTGGGATGGCTACACCTTC	CSARTGNWDGYTF
-	-	TRBV7-9	TRBJ2-3	TGTGCCAGCACCATCCAGGGGGGGGATACTGAAGCTTTC	CASTIQGGDTEAF
-	-	TRBV7-2	TRBJ2-5	TGTGCCAGCAGCAGGGGCACCGACGGGGTCGCCCAGTACTTC	CASSRGTDGVAQYF
-	TRBD1	TRBV9	TRBJ1-5	TGTGCCAGCGGGGGACAGGGGGGCCATCAGCAGTTTTTT	CASGGQGGHQQFF
-	-	TRBV11-3	TRBJ1-4	TGTGCCATCAGCCCGTCTCCGGGGCAACAAATTAATGAAAAACTGTTTTTT	CAISPSPGQQINEKLFF
many	-	TRBV9	TRBJ1-1	TGTGCCAGCAGCCTCCTCGATGGGAGCACTGAAGCTTTCTTT	CASSLLDGSTEAFF
-	-	TRBV20-1	TRBJ1-3	TGCAGTGCTAGAGATCGGTACGAGCAGTGGGGAAACACCATATATTTT	CSARDRYEQWGNTIYF
-	TRBD1	TRBV7-3	TRBJ2-3	TGTGCCAGCAGCCCAGCCCCTAGGGGGCCCTACGAGCAGTTT	CASSPAPRGPYEQF
-	TRBD1	TRBV6-5	TRBJ1-2	TGTGCCAGCAGTTACGGGACAGGGGGCGCTGGCTACACCTTC	CASSYGTGGAGYTF
-	TRBD1	TRBV2	TRBJ2-2	TGTGCCGCCTTGGCAGGGGGCACAGGGGCGCTGTTTTTT	CAALAGGTGALFF
many	TRBD2	TRBV7-2	TRBJ2-3	TGTGCCAGCAGCTTGTCCCCTCCTAGCGGGAGCACAGATACGCAGTATTTT	CASSLSPPSGSTDTQYF
-	-	TRBV11-2	TRBJ2-1	TGTGCCAGCAGCTTTTCGGACTTCTGGGGGAGCGATGAGCAGTTCTTC	CASSFSDFWGSDEQFF
many	TRBD1	TRBV24-1	TRBJ2-3	TGTGCCACCAGTGATTTCTCCGTGGGACAGAGAGATACGCAGTATTTT	CATSDFSVGQRDTQYF
-	-	TRBV9	TRBJ1-5	TGTGCCAGCAGCACGGGGGGCTATCAGCCCCAGCATTTT	CASSTGGYQPQHF
-	-	TRBV25-1	TRBJ1-4	TGTGCCAGCAGTGAATCTAAGAGACACAATGAAAAACTGTTTTTT	CASSESKRHNEKLFF
-	-	TRBV7-9	TRBJ2-7	TGTGCCAGCAGCTATCAAGGAAGCGGACGGTGCGATGAGTACTTC	CASSYQGSGRCDEYF
-	-	TRBV2	TRBJ2-7	TGTGCCAGCGGCGACCCCGTGATGGATAAGCAGTACTTT	CASGDPVMDKQYF
once	-	TRBV5-6	TRBJ1-5	TGTGCCAGCAGCTTGGGGGAGGTCGGTGGGCAGCCCCAGCATTTT	CASSLGEVGGQPQHF
-	-	TRBV5-1	TRBJ2-3	TGTGCCAGCGGCTCACGGGGCAGGGGCTTGCAGTATTTT	CASGSRGRGLQYF
-	TRBD1	TRBV7-8	TRBJ2-1	TGTGCCAGCAGCTTTCATCCAGACGGGACAGGCGATGACCAGTTCTTC	CASSFHPDGTGDDQFF
-	-	TRBV7-2	TRBJ1-2	TGTGCCAGCAGCCCGACACGGTATGAAGCCTTCTTTGGAACCTTC	CASSPTRYEAFFGTF
-	TRBD2	TRBV7-3	TRBJ2-6	TGTGCCAGCACCCTAGGGAGGGTGGGCTCCTGCACCAACGTCCTGACTTTC	CASTLGRVGSCTNVLTF